The 9 T cell receptor beta chains listed next were all sequenced from one sample in a study of T cells in Graves' hyperthyroidism and ophthalmopathy. It was RNA transcripts that yielded the amplified TCR beta CDR3 regions. When the TCR CDR3 underwent first-round RT-PCR, the HTBI primer set was used. In TCRdb, the multiplex PCR reads were re-called with MiXCR into one record per CDR3 protein. Of about 410,000 distinct CDR3 sequences in the sample, about 15% were seen once. The material sequenced was blood. Receptor source: a man younger than 35 with Graves' ophthalmopathy.

The rearrangement links TRBV13 to TRBJ2-3, with D hard to call. This CDR3 region has 13 residues. Per germline, CDR1 PRHDT and CDR2 FYEKMQ (reference sequence). V was pared by 5 bases and J by 0 bases, with 6 bases between. The CDR3 DNA reads as TGTGCCAGCAGCAAAAGTAGCACAGATACGCAGTATTTT. This sequence encodes CASSKSSTDTQYF. The variable domain in full, with the rest retrieved from reference TRBV13 and TRBJ2-3, is AAGVIQSPRHLIKEKRETATLKCYPIPRHDTVYWYQQGPGQDPQFLISFYEKMQSDKGSIPDRFSAQQFSDYHSELNMSSLELGDSALYFCASSKSSTDTQYFGPGTRLTVL.

In this sample, this clonotype turned up many times. The chain employs TRBV3-1 and TRBJ2-7; 8 nucleotides match TRBD1. V lost 2 bases to trimming and J lost 2 bases; unmatched junction nucleotides: 2. Germline loops: CDR1 LGHDT, CDR2 YNNKEL (reference sequence). The CDR3 contains 14 residues. The CDR3 here is CASSQTGGAYEQYF. For the CDR3, the DNA is TGTGCCAGCAGCCAAACAGGGGGTGCCTACGAGCAGTACTTC.

This clonotype was counted many times. The rearrangement uses TRBV7-2 and TRBJ2-7; 8 bases map to TRBD2. Germline-derived CDR1 and CDR2 are SGHTA and FQGNSA. V lost 1 base, J lost 5 bases, and 10 bases stayed unmatched. There are 16 residues in the CDR3. CDR3 amino acids: CASSLEGLVKEDEQYF. The CDR3 DNA reads as TGTGCCAGCAGCTTAGAGGGACTAGTTAAGGAGGACGAGCAGTACTTC. Looking up the rest from reference TRBV7-2 and TRBJ2-7 gives the full variable domain: GAGVSQSPSNKVTEKGKDVELRCDPISGHTALYWYRQSLGQGLEFLIYFQGNSAPDKSGLPSDRFSAERTGGSVSTLTIQRTQQEDSAVYLCASSLEGLVKEDEQYFGPGTRLTVT.

In this sample, this clonotype turned up many times. The chain recombines TRBV4-1 with TRBJ2-5; 7 bases line up with TRBD1. Germline V gene data show CDR1 as MGHRA and CDR2 as YSYEKL. V trimming: 4 bases; J trimming: 5 bases; junction bases outside the gene matches: 10. The length of the CDR3 is 15 residues. In DNA form, the CDR3 reads TGCGCCAGCAGCCCCCCCGTGACAGGGATGGAGACCCAGTACTTC. This sequence encodes CASSPPVTGMETQYF.

At least ten counts were recorded for this clonotype. The chain recombines TRBV5-1 with TRBJ2-7; 10 positions match TRBD1. V trimming: 5 bases; J trimming: 4 bases; junction bases outside the gene matches: 9. Per germline, CDR1 SGHRS and CDR2 YFSETQ. The CDR3 extends over 15 amino acids. The CDR3 protein is CASRSNRDRGYEQYF. CDR3 nucleotide sequence: TGCGCCAGCAGATCCAACCGGGACAGGGGTTACGAGCAGTACTTC.

The CDR3 loop reads CASSPPSQGWKTQYF. The CDR3, as DNA: TGTGCCAGCTCACCACCTTCCCAGGGATGGAAGACCCAGTACTTC. The genes are TRBV18 and TRBJ2-5; TRBD1 is a possible D gene (5 bases). The CDR3 length is 15 residues. Germline V gene lookup returns CDR1 KGHSH and CDR2 LQKENI. V dropped 0 bases and J dropped 6 bases, with 14 bases sitting between them. Full variable domain (remainder filled in from reference TRBV18 and TRBJ2-5): NAGVMQNPRHLVRRRGQEARLRCSPMKGHSHVYWYRQLPEEGLKFMVYLQKENIIDESGMPKERFSAEFPKEGPSILRIQQVVRGDSAAYFCASSPPSQGWKTQYFGPGTRLLVL.

This clonotype appeared many times. This chain uses TRBV11-2 with TRBJ2-2; D uncertain. Germline V gene lookup returns CDR1 SGHAT and CDR2 FQNNGV. V was pared by 1 base and J by 1 base, with 4 bases between. The CDR3 spans 14 residues. DNA for the CDR3: TGTGCCAGCAGCTTAGGGAGGAACACCGGGGAGCTGTTTTTT. This sequence encodes CASSLGRNTGELFF.

At least ten counts were recorded for this clonotype. The rearrangement joins TRBV27 to TRBJ1-5, with a weak D call TRBD1 (5 bases). With 1 base removed from V and 0 bases from J, the gap between germline ends came to 16 bases. Germline values: CDR1 MNHEY, CDR2 SMNVEV (reference sequence). The CDR3 length is 18 residues. The CDR3 bases are TGTGCCAGCAGTTTATGGGGCAGCGTACACTTTAGCAATCAGCCCCAGCATTTT. This sequence encodes CASSLWGSVHFSNQPQHF.

This clonotype was detected ten times or more. One end of the junction fails to match germline, which may point to a read error. This sequence joins TRBV29-1 and TRBJ1-2; D is uncertain. The CDR3 length is 11 residues. Germline CDR1 and CDR2: SQVTM and ANQGSEA. CDR3 nucleotide sequence: TGCAGCGTTCAAGAAAACTATGGCTACACCTTC. Translating gives CSVQENYGYTF. Looking up the rest from reference TRBV29-1 and TRBJ1-2 gives the full variable domain: SAVISQKPSRDICQRGTSLTIQCQVDSQVTMMFWYRQQPGQSLTLIATANQGSEATYESGFVIDKFPISRPNLTFSTLTVSNMSPEDSSIYLCSVQENYGYTFGSGTRLTVV.